This note documents a single T cell receptor beta chain sequence. As yet, its antigen is unknown. Random hexamers primed reverse transcription of about 0.45 to 1 ug RNA. TCR beta CDR3 was amplified by immunoSEQ covering 54 Vbeta and 13 Jbeta. TCRdb re-called the immunoSEQ multiplex PCR reads with MiXCR, one entry per CDR3 protein. Of approximately 210,000 distinct CDR3 sequences listed, 94% are singletons. The authors sequenced TCR beta from blood CD8+ and CD4+ T cells. The data are from a study of CD8 T cells in Susac syndrome. Overall study: Patients with Susac syndrome, at blood draw, were therapy-naive, on corticosteroids, or on intravenous immunoglobulin alone.

The CDR3 runs 11 residues. V was pared by 0 bases and J by 6 bases, with 5 bases between. The germline V gene has CDR1 DFQATT and CDR2 SNEGSKA (reference sequence). Study-wide results and limits: It was acknowledged by the study that relatively few individuals were included in its TCR sequencing and HLA analysis.

The chain couples TRBV20-1 to TRBJ1-2; no reliable D call. Sequenced sample: CD4+ T cells from PBMCs. The TCR originated in a human donor with Susac syndrome. This CDR3 is CSAREGHGYTF. Written as DNA, the CDR3 is TGCAGTGCTAGAGAGGGCCATGGCTACACCTTC.